Each of the 2 T cell receptor beta chains below was sequenced from the same sample in a study of a mutant IDH1 vaccine in newly diagnosed glioma. Time point of the sample: week 11, during vaccination. Each dose delivered 300 ug of mutant IDH1 20-mer peptide subcutaneously with imiquimod. Method: immunoSEQ multiplex PCR; TCRdb's copy keeps in-frame clones and lacks some. The sample has more than 30,000 clones; roughly 90% are singletons. Their specific antigens are unknown. Here the sequenced sample was PBMCs, taken from a glioma patient whose treatment included an IDH1 peptide vaccine. The receptors come from a man aged 18-30 years with glioma.

The chain carries TRBV30 and TRBJ1-4; 8 nucleotides match TRBD1. The CDR3 covers 14 residues. J lost 8 bases, V lost 7 bases, and 12 bases had no gene match. Germline values: CDR1 GTSNPN, CDR2 SVGIG (reference sequence). The CDR3 DNA reads as TGTGCCTCCCAGGGTGGACAGGGCGGCGAAAAACTGTTTTTT. Its translation is CASQGGQGGEKLFF. The full variable domain, with the rest looked up from reference TRBV30 and TRBJ1-4, is SQTIHQWPATLVQPVGSPLSLECTVEGTSNPNLYWYRQAAGRGLQLLFYSVGIGQISSEVPQNLSASRPQDRQFILSSKKLLLSDSGFYLCASQGGQGGEKLFFGSGTQLSVL.

This clone was recorded only once. The chain joins TRBV7-2 to TRBJ2-5; TRBD2 is a possible D gene (6 bases). The germline V and J ends were trimmed by 2 bases and 2 bases, with 9 bases remaining between them. The CDR3 contains 14 residues. Germline lookup yields CDR1 SGHTA and CDR2 FQGNSA. The CDR3 loop is CASSLMGGQETQYF. The DNA for the CDR3 is TGTGCCAGCAGCTTAATGGGGGGTCAAGAGACCCAGTACTTC.